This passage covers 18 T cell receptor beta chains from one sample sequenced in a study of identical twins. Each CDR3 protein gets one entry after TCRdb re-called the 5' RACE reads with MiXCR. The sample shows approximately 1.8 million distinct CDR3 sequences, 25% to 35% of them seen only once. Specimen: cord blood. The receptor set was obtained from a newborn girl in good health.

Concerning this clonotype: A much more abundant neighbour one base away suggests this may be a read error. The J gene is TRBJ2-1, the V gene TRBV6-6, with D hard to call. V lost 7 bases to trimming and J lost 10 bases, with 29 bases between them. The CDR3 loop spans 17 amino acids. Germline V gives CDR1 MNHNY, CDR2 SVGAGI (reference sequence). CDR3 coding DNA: TGTGCCAGCACTCATTTCGAGAATCAGAGGCAAAAACAAGAGCAGTTCTTC. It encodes CASTHFENQRQKQEQFF.

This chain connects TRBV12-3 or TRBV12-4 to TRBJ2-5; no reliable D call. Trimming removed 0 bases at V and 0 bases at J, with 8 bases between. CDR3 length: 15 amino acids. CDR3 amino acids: CASSLAAMYQETQYF. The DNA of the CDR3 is TGTGCCAGCAGTTTAGCGGCTATGTACCAAGAGACCCAGTACTTC.

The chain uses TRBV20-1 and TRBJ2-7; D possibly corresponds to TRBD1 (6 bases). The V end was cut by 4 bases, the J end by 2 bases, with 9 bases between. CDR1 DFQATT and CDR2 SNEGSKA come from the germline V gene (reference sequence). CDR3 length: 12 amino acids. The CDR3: CSAIEGAYEQYF. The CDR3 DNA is TGCAGTGCTATAGAGGGGGCCTACGAGCAGTACTTC.

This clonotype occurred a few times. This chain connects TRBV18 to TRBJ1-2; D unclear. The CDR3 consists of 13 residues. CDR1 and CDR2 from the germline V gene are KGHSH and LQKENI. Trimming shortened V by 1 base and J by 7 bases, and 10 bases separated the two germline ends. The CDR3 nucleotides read TGTGCCAGCTCACCACGGGCAGAAACTGGCTACACCTTC. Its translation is CASSPRAETGYTF.

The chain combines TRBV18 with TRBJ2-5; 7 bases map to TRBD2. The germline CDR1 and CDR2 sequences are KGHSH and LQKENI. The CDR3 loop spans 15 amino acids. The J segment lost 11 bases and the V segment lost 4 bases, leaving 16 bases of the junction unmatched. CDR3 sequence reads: CASSLVSSGNNEQYF. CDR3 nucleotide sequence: TGTGCCAGCTCACTCGTTTCTAGCGGAAACAATGAGCAGTACTTC.

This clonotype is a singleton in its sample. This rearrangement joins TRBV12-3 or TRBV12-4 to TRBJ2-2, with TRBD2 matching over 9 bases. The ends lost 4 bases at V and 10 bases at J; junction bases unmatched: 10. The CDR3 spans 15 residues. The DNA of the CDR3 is TGTGCCAGCAGTTCGATGACTAGCGGAGAAAAGGAGCTGTTTTTT. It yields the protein CASSSMTSGEKELFF.

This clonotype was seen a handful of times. The CDR3 loop is CAIRGLAGTYNEQFF. The CDR3 nucleotides read TGTGCCATCAGGGGACTAGCGGGGACCTACAATGAGCAGTTCTTC. This sequence joins TRBV10-3 and TRBJ2-1, with 13 bases lining up with TRBD2. This CDR3 is built from 15 residues. The V gene end was trimmed by 6 bases and the J gene end by 2 bases; junction bases not matched to a gene: 1. Germline V gene sequence: CDR1 ENHRY, CDR2 SYGVKD.

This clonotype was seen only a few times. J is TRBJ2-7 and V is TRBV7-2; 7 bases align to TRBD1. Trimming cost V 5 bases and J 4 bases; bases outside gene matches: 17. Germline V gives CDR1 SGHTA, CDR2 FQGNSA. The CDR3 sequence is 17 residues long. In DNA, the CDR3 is TGTGCCAGCAGCCCACGACAGGGCAGGGCTCTTCCTTACGAGCAGTACTTC. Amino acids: CASSPRQGRALPYEQYF.

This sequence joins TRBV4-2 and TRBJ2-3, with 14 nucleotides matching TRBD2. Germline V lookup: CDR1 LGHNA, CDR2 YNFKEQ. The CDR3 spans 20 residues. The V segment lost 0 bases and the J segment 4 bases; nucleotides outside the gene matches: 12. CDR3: CASSQEGLAGVGPVADTQYF. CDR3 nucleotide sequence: TGTGCCAGCAGCCAAGAGGGACTAGCGGGAGTTGGGCCAGTTGCAGATACGCAGTATTTT.

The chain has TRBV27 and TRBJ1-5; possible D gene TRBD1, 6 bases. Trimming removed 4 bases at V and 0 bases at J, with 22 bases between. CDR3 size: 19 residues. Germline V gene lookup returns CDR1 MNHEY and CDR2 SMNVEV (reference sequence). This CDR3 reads CASSSPLQGRGDSNQPQHF. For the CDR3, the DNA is TGTGCCAGCAGTTCCCCCTTGCAGGGGCGAGGGGATAGCAATCAGCCCCAGCATTTT.

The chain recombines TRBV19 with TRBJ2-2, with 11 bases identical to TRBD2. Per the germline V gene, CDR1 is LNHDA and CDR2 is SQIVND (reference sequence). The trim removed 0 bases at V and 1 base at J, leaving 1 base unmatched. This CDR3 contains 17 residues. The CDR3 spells CASSIEGLAGNTGELFF. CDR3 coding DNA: TGTGCCAGTAGTATAGAAGGACTAGCGGGGAACACCGGGGAGCTGTTTTTT. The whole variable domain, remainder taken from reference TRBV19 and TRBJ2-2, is DGGITQSPKYLFRKEGQNVTLSCEQNLNHDAMYWYRQDPGQGLRLIYYSQIVNDFQKGDIAEGYSVSREKKESFPLTVTSAQKNPTAFYLCASSIEGLAGNTGELFFGEGSRLTVL.

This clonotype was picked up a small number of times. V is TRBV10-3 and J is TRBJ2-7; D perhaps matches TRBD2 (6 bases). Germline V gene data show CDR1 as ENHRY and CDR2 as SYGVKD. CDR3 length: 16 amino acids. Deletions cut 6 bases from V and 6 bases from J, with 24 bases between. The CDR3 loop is CAISTSERRAFGEQYF. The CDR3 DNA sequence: TGTGCCATCAGCACCTCTGAGAGGAGGGCCTTCGGCGAGCAGTACTTC.

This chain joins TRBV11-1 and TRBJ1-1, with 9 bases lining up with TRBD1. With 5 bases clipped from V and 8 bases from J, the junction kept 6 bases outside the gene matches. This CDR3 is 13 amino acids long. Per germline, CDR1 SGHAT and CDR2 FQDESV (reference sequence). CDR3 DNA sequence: TGTGCCAGCAGCCCTAACAGGGGGCGGGAAGCTTTCTTT. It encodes CASSPNRGREAFF. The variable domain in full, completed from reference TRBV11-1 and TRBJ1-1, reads EAEVAQSPRYKITEKSQAVAFWCDPISGHATLYWYRQILGQGPELLVQFQDESVVDDSQLPKDRFSAERLKGVDSTLKIQPAELGDSAMYLCASSPNRGREAFFGQGTRLTVV.

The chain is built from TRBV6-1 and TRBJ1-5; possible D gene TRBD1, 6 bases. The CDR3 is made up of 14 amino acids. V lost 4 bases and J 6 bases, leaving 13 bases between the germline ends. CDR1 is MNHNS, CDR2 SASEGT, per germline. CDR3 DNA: TGTGCCAGCAGTGGCAGGGGCTGGGGTCAGCCCCAGCATTTT. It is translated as CASSGRGWGQPQHF.

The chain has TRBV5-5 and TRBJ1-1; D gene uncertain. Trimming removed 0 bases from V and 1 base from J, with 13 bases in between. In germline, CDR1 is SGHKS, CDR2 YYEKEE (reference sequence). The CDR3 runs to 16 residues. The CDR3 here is CASSLVPGAKNTEAFF. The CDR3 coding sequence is TGTGCCAGCAGCTTGGTCCCGGGTGCGAAGAACACTGAAGCTTTCTTT.

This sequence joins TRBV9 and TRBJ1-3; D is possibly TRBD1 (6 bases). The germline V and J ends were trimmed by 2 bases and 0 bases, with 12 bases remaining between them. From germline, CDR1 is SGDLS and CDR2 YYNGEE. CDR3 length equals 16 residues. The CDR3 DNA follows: TGTGCCAGCAGCGTGGACACAGGGTTCTCTGGAAACACCATATATTTT. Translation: CASSVDTGFSGNTIYF.

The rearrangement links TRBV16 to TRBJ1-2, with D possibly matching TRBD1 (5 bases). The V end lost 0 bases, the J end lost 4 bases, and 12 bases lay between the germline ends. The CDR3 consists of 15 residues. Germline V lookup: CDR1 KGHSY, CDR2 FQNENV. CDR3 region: CASSQSGGASYGYTF. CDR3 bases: TGTGCCAGCAGCCAATCGGGCGGGGCGAGCTATGGCTACACCTTC.

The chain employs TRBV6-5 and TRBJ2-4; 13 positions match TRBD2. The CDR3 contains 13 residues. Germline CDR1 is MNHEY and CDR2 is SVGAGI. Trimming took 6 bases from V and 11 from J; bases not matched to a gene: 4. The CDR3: CASRPGLAGVQYF. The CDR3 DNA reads TGTGCCAGCAGACCCGGACTAGCGGGAGTTCAGTACTTC.